The rows below give T cell receptor beta chains drawn from one sample of a study of OX40 agonist ivuxolimab in advanced cancers. Assay: immunoSEQ multiplex PCR; the TCRdb copy retains only in-frame clones and omits some. The table includes 65,000 to 70,000 clones, approximately 90% detected once. Material: CD4+ or CD8+ T cells sorted from blood, obtained in a trial of the OX40 agonist ivuxolimab. These receptors were obtained from an adult with an advanced solid tumor such as melanoma, head and neck, liver or kidney cancer. The CDR3 runs from the conserved cysteine through the conserved F or W. A D gene is named only where the DNA matches it firmly. Size is omitted from some rows. Given values are once, few, many or a class for expanded clones.

j_call clone_size cdr3_length d_call v_call cdr3_nt cdr3_aa
TRBJ2-7 . 14 . TRBV7-9 TGTGCCAGCAGCGGACTCGTCAGCTCCTACGAGCAGTACTTC CASSGLVSSYEQYF
TRBJ2-3 . 13 . TRBV5-1 TGCGCCAGCAGCCGGCGGAGCACAGATACGCAGTATTTT CASSRRSTDTQYF
TRBJ2-7 . 17 TRBD1 TRBV28 TGTGCCAGCAGTTTAAGGGTCGGGGTGGGACAGGGTTACGAGCAGTACTTC CASSLRVGVGQGYEQYF
TRBJ2-4 . 16 TRBD1 TRBV5-6 TGTGCCAGCAGCTTGGATCGGGGACAGGGGCTAAACATTCAGTACTTC CASSLDRGQGLNIQYF
TRBJ2-7 . 15 . TRBV4-1 TGCGCCAGCAGCTTCACAGGGCAAAAGGGCTACGAGCAGTACTTC CASSFTGQKGYEQYF
TRBJ2-7 . 13 TRBD1 TRBV29-1 TGCAACCCCTCCGGGACAGGGAGCCCCGAGCAGTACTTC CNPSGTGSPEQYF
TRBJ1-2 once 15 TRBD1 TRBV5-1 TGCGCCAGCAGCTTGGGGGACAGGGGAACCTATGGCTACACCTTC CASSLGDRGTYGYTF
TRBJ1-1 . 14 TRBD1 TRBV28 TGTGCCAGCAGGTCAGGGGGCGCCGGCACTGAAGCTTTCTTT CASRSGGAGTEAFF
TRBJ2-2 once 14 . TRBV19 TGTGCCAGTAGCGCGGACGGACACACCGGGGAGCTGTTTTTT CASSADGHTGELFF
TRBJ2-2 . 14 . TRBV2 TGTGCCAGCAGTGAAGCACAACTGGCCGGGGAGCTGTTTTTT CASSEAQLAGELFF
TRBJ1-5 . 16 TRBD1 TRBV19 TGTGCCAGTAGTACACTGACAGGGGGGAACGGGCAGCCCCAGCATTTT CASSTLTGGNGQPQHF
TRBJ1-3 few 13 . TRBV2 TGTGCCAGCAGAGGAGTCATAGGAAACACCATATATTTT CASRGVIGNTIYF
TRBJ2-1 . 14 . TRBV10-1 TGCGCCAGCAGTGCCTCGGGACTCTACAATGAGCAGTTCTTC CASSASGLYNEQFF
TRBJ1-2 . 16 . TRBV18 TGTGCCAGCTCTACGTTTGGGGACACCACTAACTATGGCTACACCTTC CASSTFGDTTNYGYTF
TRBJ2-3 once 12 . TRBV23-1 TGCGCCAGCAGCCCCCGCCGAGATACGCAGTATTTT CASSPRRDTQYF
TRBJ2-2 . 15 TRBD2 TRBV5-5 TGTGCCAGCAGCACGACTAGCGTCTTTACCGGGGAGCTGTTTTTT CASSTTSVFTGELFF
TRBJ1-4 once 16 . TRBV15 TGTGCCACCAGCTCTCGAGCTCAGGGAGGGAATGAAAAACTGTTTTTT CATSSRAQGGNEKLFF
TRBJ1-2 . 13 TRBD1 TRBV28 TGTGCCAGCAGTTCCGGACAGGGGGGTGGCTACACCTTC CASSSGQGGGYTF
TRBJ2-5 . 12 TRBD1 TRBV27 TGTGCCAGCAGGAGGGGGCTGGAGACCCAGTACTTC CASRRGLETQYF
TRBJ1-5 . 16 . TRBV27 TGTGCCAGCAGTTTATCGAACTCCAGGGCGGATCAGCCCCAGCATTTT CASSLSNSRADQPQHF
TRBJ2-3 . 15 . TRBV2 TGTGCCAGCAGTGTAGGCCGTCTCTCCACAGATACGCAGTATTTT CASSVGRLSTDTQYF
TRBJ2-3 . 15 . TRBV6-6 TGTGCCAGCAGGCACCCCGGCGGACCTACAGATACGCAGTATTTT CASRHPGGPTDTQYF
TRBJ2-7 . 16 . TRBV28 TGTGCCAGCAGTTCCCCTAATCAGGGGTTGAGCTACGAGCAGTACTTC CASSSPNQGLSYEQYF
TRBJ2-2 . 13 . TRBV27 TGTGCCAGCAGGATAACCGGCACCGGGGAGCTGTTTTTT CASRITGTGELFF
TRBJ2-3 . 15 TRBD2 TRBV7-2 TGTGCCAGCAGCTTTAGCGGGGGGGCCTCAGATACGCAGTATTTT CASSFSGGASDTQYF
TRBJ1-4 . 15 . TRBV28 TGTGCCAGCAGTAGATGGACAGATGAGAATGAAAAACTGTTTTTT CASSRWTDENEKLFF
TRBJ1-2 few 15 . TRBV9 TGTGCCAGCAGCGTAGCAACTGGATCTAACTATGGCTACACCTTC CASSVATGSNYGYTF
TRBJ2-5 . 13 . TRBV7-2 TGTGCCAGTAAGCCTCCCAGCCAAGAGACCCAGTACTTC CASKPPSQETQYF
TRBJ2-1 . 17 TRBD1 TRBV18 TGTGCCAGCTCACCGAGACAGGGGGCTGGCTCCTACAATGAGCAGTTCTTC CASSPRQGAGSYNEQFF
TRBJ2-7 few 14 . TRBV10-3 TGTGCCATCAGTGAGCCCCGAGCGGCCTACGAGCAGTACTTC CAISEPRAAYEQYF
TRBJ1-1 . 15 TRBD1 TRBV5-4 TGTGCCAGCAGCCAAGGGACAGGGCGTTCAACTGAAGCTTTCTTT CASSQGTGRSTEAFF
TRBJ2-7 . 12 TRBD1 TRBV30 TGTGCCTGGAGTCGACAGGGGGCCGAGCAGTACTTC CAWSRQGAEQYF
TRBJ2-1 . 14 . TRBV5-1 TGCGCCAGCAGCTTGGCGACACCTGGCGATGAGCAGTTCTTC CASSLATPGDEQFF
TRBJ2-7 . 14 . TRBV6-1 TGTGCCAGCAGTGAAGGGCAGGCCAACCACGAGCAGTACTTC CASSEGQANHEQYF
TRBJ1-2 few 15 . TRBV30 TGTGCCTGGAGTGGGGGGGAGAGGAGGGTCGATGGCTACACCTTC CAWSGGERRVDGYTF
TRBJ1-1 . 15 . TRBV30 TGTGCCTGGAGACCTGGGGAGGGACGGAACACTGAAGCTTTCTTT CAWRPGEGRNTEAFF
TRBJ1-1 . 15 . TRBV30 TGTGCCTGGAGTACCGCGGGGGGCGGGAACACTGAAGCTTTCTTT CAWSTAGGGNTEAFF
TRBJ1-2 . 14 . TRBV5-4 TGTGCCAGCAGCTTGTGGGGGGCTGACGATGGCTACACCTTC CASSLWGADDGYTF
TRBJ1-5 once 18 TRBD1 TRBV5-5 TGTGCCAGCAGCTTGAGGGCCGGGACAGGCTTATTGGGTCAGCCCCAGCATTTT CASSLRAGTGLLGQPQHF
TRBJ2-5 . 16 TRBD2 TRBV5-1 TGCGCCAGCAGCCCGCTAGCGGGGCCCCGGGAAGAGACCCAGTACTTC CASSPLAGPREETQYF
TRBJ2-3 . 15 TRBD2 TRBV5-1 TGCGCCAGCAGCCAGGGGCGGGGGGGCGCAGATACGCAGTATTTT CASSQGRGGADTQYF
TRBJ1-5 . 12 TRBD1 TRBV5-4 TGTGCCAGCAGCTCCCTGGACAGGGTATTGCATTTT CASSSLDRVLHF
TRBJ1-4 . 11 . TRBV28 TGTGCCAGCAGTAACAGCGAAAAACTGTTTTTT CASSNSEKLFF
TRBJ1-3 . 13 . TRBV27 TGTGCCAGCAGTTTAAGGGAGGGAAACACCATATATTTT CASSLREGNTIYF
TRBJ2-7 once 16 TRBD2 TRBV7-6 TGTGCCAGCAGCCACCGGGACTATAGGAGCTCCTACGAGCAGTACTTC CASSHRDYRSSYEQYF
TRBJ2-7 . 15 . TRBV27 TGTGCCAGCAGTTCCCAGCGGGTTCCGGTGGGCGAGCAGTACTTC CASSSQRVPVGEQYF
TRBJ2-2 . 15 . TRBV14 TGTGCCAGCAGCCAACAACAGCTGACGGCTGGGGAGCTGTTTTTT CASSQQQLTAGELFF
TRBJ2-1 . 14 . TRBV4-1 TGCGCCAGCAGCCAAGAACCAAATTACAATGAGCAGTTCTTC CASSQEPNYNEQFF
TRBJ2-3 . 14 . TRBV30 TGTGCCTGGTATGGTGGGGGCTTCACAGATACGCAGTATTTT CAWYGGGFTDTQYF